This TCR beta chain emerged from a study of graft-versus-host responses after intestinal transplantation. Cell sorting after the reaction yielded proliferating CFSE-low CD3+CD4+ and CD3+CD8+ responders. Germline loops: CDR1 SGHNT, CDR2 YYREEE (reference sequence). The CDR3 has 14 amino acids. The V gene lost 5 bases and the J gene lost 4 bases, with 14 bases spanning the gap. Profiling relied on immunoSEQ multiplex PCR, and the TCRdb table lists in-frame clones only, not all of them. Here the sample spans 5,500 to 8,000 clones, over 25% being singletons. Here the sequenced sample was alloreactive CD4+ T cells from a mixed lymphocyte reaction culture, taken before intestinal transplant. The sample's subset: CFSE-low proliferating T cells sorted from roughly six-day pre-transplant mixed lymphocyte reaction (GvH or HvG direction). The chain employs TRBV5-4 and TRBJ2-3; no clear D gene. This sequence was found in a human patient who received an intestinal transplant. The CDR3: CASRGSVGSDTQYF. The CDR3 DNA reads TGTGCCAGCAGGGGGTCGGTGGGCTCAGATACGCAGTATTTT.